Listed below are T cell receptor beta chains from one sample, sequenced in a study of T cell responses to AZD1222 COVID-19 vaccine. The table came from immunoSEQ multiplex PCR; TCRdb's copy has only in-frame clones and leaves some out. The profile covers 100,000 to 150,000 clones, with 92% appearing a single time and around 0.96% taken by the ten largest. The source was peripheral blood, collected on day 0 of AZD1222 vaccination. Receptors were obtained from an adult in good health. CDR3s include the opening cysteine and the closing phenylalanine or tryptophan. The D gene is left open where the match is weak. Part of the rows lack a size; the others show once, few, many or a class for expanded clones.

V gene	J gene	D gene	clone size	CDR3 protein	CDR3 DNA
TRBV28	TRBJ2-1	TRBD2	.	CASSLFYTGLAGTRYNEQFF	TGTGCCAGCAGTTTATTCTATACGGGACTAGCGGGGACAAGGTACAATGAGCAGTTCTTC
TRBV4-1	TRBJ2-5	.	.	CASSQAPWETQYF	TGCGCCAGCAGCCAAGCCCCTTGGGAGACCCAGTACTTC
TRBV25-1	TRBJ1-4	.	.	CASSARVNEKLFF	TGTGCCAGCAGTGCGCGGGTTAATGAAAAACTGTTTTTT
TRBV27	TRBJ2-7	TRBD2	.	CASSFRTSGRSYEQYF	TGTGCCAGCAGTTTCCGCACTAGCGGGAGATCCTACGAGCAGTACTTC
TRBV10-3	TRBJ1-5	TRBD1	.	CAISPGGGQPQHF	TGTGCCATCAGTCCAGGGGGGGGTCAGCCCCAGCATTTT
TRBV5-1	TRBJ2-1	.	.	CASSLGARGNEQFF	TGCGCCAGCAGCTTGGGAGCCAGGGGAAATGAGCAGTTCTTC
TRBV2	TRBJ2-6	.	.	CASTRSGANVLTF	TGTGCCAGCACCCGCTCTGGGGCCAACGTCCTGACTTTC
TRBV30	TRBJ2-1	.	.	CAWSFGSSYNEQFF	TGTGCCTGGAGTTTCGGGAGCTCCTACAATGAGCAGTTCTTC
TRBV29-1	TRBJ2-7	.	.	CSVTQNAYEQYF	TGCAGCGTTACGCAGAATGCCTACGAGCAGTACTTC
TRBV29-1	TRBJ2-5	.	.	CSVVRGARETQYF	TGCAGCGTCGTCAGGGGAGCGCGGGAGACCCAGTACTTC
TRBV6-4	TRBJ2-3	TRBD2	medium-sized	CASSRSSGTPDTQYF	TGTGCCAGCAGTCGGTCTAGCGGGACCCCAGATACGCAGTATTTT
TRBV6-5	TRBJ2-7	TRBD1	.	CASRLGQGIYEQYF	TGTGCCAGCAGACTGGGACAGGGAATCTACGAGCAGTACTTC
TRBV5-1	TRBJ2-2	TRBD1	.	CASSSGDRSNTGELFF	TGCGCCAGCAGCTCCGGGGACAGGAGTAACACCGGGGAGCTGTTTTTT
TRBV27	TRBJ2-7	TRBD2	few	CASSPARTSGTYEQYF	TGTGCCAGCAGCCCGGCGAGGACTAGCGGTACCTACGAGCAGTACTTC
TRBV30	TRBJ1-5	.	.	CAWSISNQPQHF	TGTGCCTGGAGTATCTCCAATCAGCCCCAGCATTTT
TRBV28	TRBJ2-2	TRBD2	.	CGGGSNTGELFF	TGTGGAGGCGGGAGTAACACCGGGGAGCTGTTTTTT
TRBV28	TRBJ1-2	.	.	CASMRIPTSYGYTF	TGTGCCAGCATGAGGATCCCCACTAGCTATGGCTACACCTTC
TRBV18	TRBJ1-6	.	.	CASSPRIPKDSPLHF	TGTGCCAGCTCACCAAGAATACCCAAGGATTCACCCCTCCACTTT
TRBV24-1	TRBJ2-7	.	.	CATSDLGAVGRKAYEQYF	TGTGCCACCAGTGATTTGGGGGCCGTCGGCAGGAAGGCCTACGAGCAGTACTTC
TRBV5-1	TRBJ2-5	TRBD2	.	CASTMASGRETQYF	TGCGCCAGCACTATGGCTAGCGGGAGAGAGACCCAGTACTTC
TRBV29-1	TRBJ1-5	.	.	CSVGGLNQPQHF	TGCAGCGTTGGGGGACTTAATCAGCCCCAGCATTTT
TRBV27	TRBJ2-3	TRBD2	.	CASSPRLAGGPVQYF	TGTGCCAGCAGTCCCCGTTTAGCGGGAGGGCCGGTACAGTATTTT
TRBV29-1	TRBJ1-2	TRBD1	once	CSVDRGSYGYTF	TGCAGCGTGGACAGGGGTTCCTATGGCTACACCTTC
TRBV27	TRBJ2-1	.	.	CASHFVGAGSYNEQFF	TGTGCCAGCCACTTTGTGGGGGCGGGATCCTACAATGAGCAGTTCTTC
TRBV7-9	TRBJ2-3	.	.	CASSPSRTGTDTQYF	TGTGCCAGCAGCCCGTCCCGAACCGGGACAGATACGCAGTATTTT
TRBV13	TRBJ2-5	TRBD2	.	CASSSGLAGAETQYF	TGTGCCAGCAGCTCCGGGCTAGCGGGAGCAGAGACCCAGTACTTC
TRBV19	TRBJ1-2	.	.	CASTATGSYGYTF	TGTGCCAGTACAGCGACCGGTTCTTATGGCTACACCTTC
TRBV2	TRBJ1-5	.	.	CASSLQGRGNQPQHF	TGTGCCAGCAGTCTTCAGGGGCGTGGCAATCAGCCCCAGCATTTT
TRBV14	TRBJ2-5	TRBD2	.	CASSQGRLAGLKETQYF	TGTGCCAGCAGCCAAGGGCGACTAGCGGGTCTAAAAGAGACCCAGTACTTC
TRBV18	TRBJ2-2	.	.	CASSLPGAMTGELFF	TGTGCCAGCTCACTCCCGGGGGCGATGACCGGGGAGCTGTTTTTT
TRBV2	TRBJ1-2	.	.	CASSGDRNYYGYTF	TGTGCCAGCAGTGGTGACAGAAATTACTATGGCTACACCTTC
TRBV5-4	TRBJ2-7	.	once	CASSLVSSYEQYF	TGTGCCAGCAGCTTGGTCAGTTCCTACGAGCAGTACTTC
TRBV28	TRBJ1-1	.	few	CASSAGFWGAFF	TGTGCCAGCAGTGCGGGGTTTTGGGGAGCTTTCTTT